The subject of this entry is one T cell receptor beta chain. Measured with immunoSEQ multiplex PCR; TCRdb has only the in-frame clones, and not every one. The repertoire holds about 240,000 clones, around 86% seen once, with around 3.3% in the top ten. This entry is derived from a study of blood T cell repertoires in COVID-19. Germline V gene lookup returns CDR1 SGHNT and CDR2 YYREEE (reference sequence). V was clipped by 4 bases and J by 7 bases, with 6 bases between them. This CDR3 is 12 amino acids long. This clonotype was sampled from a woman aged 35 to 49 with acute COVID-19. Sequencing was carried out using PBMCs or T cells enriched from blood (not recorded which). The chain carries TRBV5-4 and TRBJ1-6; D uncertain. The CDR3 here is CASSRENSPLHF. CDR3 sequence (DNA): TGTGCCAGCAGCCGAGAGAATTCACCCCTCCACTTT.